Below are 30 T cell receptor beta chains sequenced from a single sample in a study of siplizumab effects on memory and regulatory T cells. Profiling relied on immunoSEQ multiplex PCR, and the TCRdb table lists in-frame clones only, not all of them. Counted here are about 120,000 clones, approximately 94% occurring once; the ten biggest clones make up roughly 1.8%. Input material: non-Treg CD4+ T cells sorted from blood. Every receptor here comes from a human donor in good health.

The chain combines TRBV6-5 with TRBJ1-1, with TRBD1 as a possible D gene (5 bases). V was trimmed by 6 bases and J by 1 base, leaving 15 bases between them. CDR1 is MNHEY and CDR2 is SVGAGI in the germline V gene. The CDR3 spans 15 residues. CDR3 in amino acids: CASRSPRGRNTEAFF. The CDR3 DNA follows: TGTGCCAGCAGATCTCCTAGGGGAAGGAACACTGAAGCTTTCTTT.

The rearrangement uses TRBV6-5 and TRBJ2-3; maybe TRBD1 (6 bases). This CDR3 spans 14 amino acids. V was cut by 0 bases and J by 5 bases, with 9 bases left in between. CDR1 is MNHEY, CDR2 SVGAGI, per germline. CDR3 in amino acids: CASSYSRGGDTQYF. CDR3 in DNA: TGTGCCAGCAGTTACTCGAGAGGGGGAGATACGCAGTATTTT.

The rearrangement uses TRBV11-2 and TRBJ2-2; 10 bases align to TRBD2. The CDR3 sequence is 17 residues long. J gave up 6 bases and V 2 bases, and 9 bases lay outside the gene matches. The germline gives CDR1 SGHAT, CDR2 FQNNGV. The CDR3 sequence is CASSLLLAGDPAGELFF. DNA for the CDR3: TGTGCCAGCAGCTTATTGCTAGCGGGAGATCCGGCCGGGGAGCTGTTTTTT.

The chain recombines TRBV4-2 with TRBJ2-7; TRBD1 matches 7 bases. V lost 5 bases to trimming and J lost 3 bases; unmatched junction nucleotides: 13. CDR1 and CDR2 (germline): LGHNA, YNFKEQ. The CDR3 runs 16 residues. The CDR3 region has the DNA TGTGCCAGCAGCTCCGTGGAGAGGGACAGACTCTACGAGCAGTACTTC. Translating it yields CASSSVERDRLYEQYF.

The genes are TRBV7-9 and TRBJ1-3, with 10 bases identical to TRBD1. V trimming: 5 bases; J trimming: 1 base; junction bases outside the gene matches: 8. In germline, CDR1 is SEHNR, CDR2 FQNEAQ (reference sequence). This CDR3 is 17 amino acids long. CDR3 protein: CASSLKGTGVSGNTIYF. CDR3 sequence (DNA): TGTGCCAGCAGCCTTAAAGGGACAGGGGTTTCTGGAAACACCATATATTTT.

This clone was seen just once. The chain links TRBV28 to TRBJ1-5; D not certain. Germline CDR1 reads MDHEN; CDR2 reads SYDVKM. V lost 10 bases, J lost 2 bases, and 9 bases lay in between. The CDR3 is 12 residues long. For the CDR3, the DNA is TGTGCCACCCTAGTGGGCAATCAGCCCCAGCATTTT. Encoded protein: CATLVGNQPQHF.

The chain uses TRBV5-4 and TRBJ1-3; D gene unclear. Germline CDR1 and CDR2: SGHNT and YYREEE (reference sequence). This CDR3 region has 15 residues. Trimming left V 4 bases short and J 0 bases short, with 11 bases between. The CDR3 is CASSPGVGSGNTIYF. The CDR3, as DNA: TGTGCCAGCAGCCCTGGAGTGGGCTCTGGAAACACCATATATTTT.

V usage is TRBV30 and J usage is TRBJ1-5; TRBD1 aligns across 10 bases. Germline V CDR1 and CDR2: GTSNPN, SVGIG (reference sequence). The CDR3 covers 13 residues. J lost 2 bases, V lost 5 bases, and 0 bases had no gene match. The CDR3 DNA is TGTGCCTGGGGGACAGGGGGCAATCAGCCCCAGCATTTT. Residues: CAWGTGGNQPQHF.

The chain links TRBV12-2 to TRBJ1-3; TRBD1, as called in the table, went unchecked against the DNA. TRBV12-2 is termed a pseudogene. This CDR3 is 20 amino acids long. The CDR3 region is CASRLDWGQGPYFARNTIYF. The CDR3 bases are TGTGCAAGTCGCTTAGATTGGGGACAGGGCCCGTATTTCGCCCGAAACACCATATATTTT.

Remarks on this clone: This same CDR3 is encoded by further DNA sequences in the sample. V gene TRBV2 combines with J gene TRBJ2-5, with D perhaps TRBD1 (6 bases). The CDR3 length is 13 residues. The V and J ends lost 6 bases and 2 bases respectively, with 10 bases between them. Germline CDR1 is SNHLY and CDR2 is FYNNEI. The CDR3 nucleotides are TGTGCCAGCAGGCGGACAGAGCAAGAGACCCAGTACTTC. Its protein is CASRRTEQETQYF.

The CDR3 region is CASSAYSLRWDTEAFF. CDR3 bases: TGTGCCAGCAGTGCTTATTCCTTGAGGTGGGACACTGAAGCTTTCTTT. This sequence joins TRBV6-1 and TRBJ1-1; D not certain. The CDR3 spans 16 residues. CDR1 MNHNS and CDR2 SASEGT come from the germline V gene. V was trimmed by 4 bases and J by 3 bases, leaving 18 bases between them.

J is TRBJ1-6 and V is TRBV7-2, with unresolved D. Trimming took off 5 bases at V and 0 bases at J, with 8 bases between the two ends. The germline V gene encodes CDR1 SGHTA and CDR2 FQGNSA. This CDR3 is built from 15 residues. The CDR3: CASSPTASYNSPLHF. The CDR3 DNA reads as TGTGCCAGCAGCCCGACCGCCTCCTATAATTCACCCCTCCACTTT.

The chain links TRBV5-5 to TRBJ2-5; 8 bases map to TRBD1. The ends lost 3 bases at V and 1 base at J; junction bases unmatched: 2. There are 14 residues in the CDR3. CDR1 and CDR2 from the germline V gene are SGHKS and YYEKEE (reference sequence). The CDR3: CASSSGQGQETQYF. Here the CDR3 DNA reads TGTGCCAGCAGCTCCGGACAGGGCCAAGAGACCCAGTACTTC.

The chain carries TRBV19 and TRBJ1-2; perhaps TRBD1 as D (6 bases). CDR3 length: 13 amino acids. Germline CDR1 is LNHDA and CDR2 is SQIVND (reference sequence). V was cut by 7 bases and J by 7 bases, with 16 bases left in between. CDR3 DNA sequence: TGTGCCAGTATCAAACCCGGGGGCCCTGGCTACACCTTC. It encodes CASIKPGGPGYTF.

The chain employs TRBV4-1 and TRBJ1-5; the match to TRBD1 covers 7 bases. V gave up 1 base and J gave up 4 bases; unmatched junction bases: 7. From germline, CDR1 is MGHRA and CDR2 YSYEKL. This CDR3 contains 16 residues. The chain's CDR3 is CASSQANRGVNQPQHF. Here the CDR3 DNA reads TGCGCCAGCAGCCAAGCTAACAGGGGCGTGAATCAGCCCCAGCATTTT.

The chain is built from TRBV6-6 and TRBJ2-7; D gene ambiguous. This CDR3 has 11 amino acids. Per the germline V gene, CDR1 is MNHNY and CDR2 is SVGAGI (reference sequence). Trimming pared 6 bases from V and 3 bases from J, leaving 6 bases between. The CDR3, as DNA: TGTGCCAGCAGGACTCACTACGAGCAGTACTTC. Translated: CASRTHYEQYF.

This sequence joins TRBV9 and TRBJ1-2, with a weak D call TRBD1 (5 bases). The germline gives CDR1 SGDLS, CDR2 YYNGEE. V was pared by 3 bases and J by 4 bases, with 16 bases between. CDR3 length: 15 residues. CDR3 region: CASSGGTGGRYGYTF. Written as DNA, the CDR3 is TGTGCCAGCAGCGGGGGGACCGGAGGGCGCTATGGCTACACCTTC.

V usage is TRBV6-5 and J usage is TRBJ1-1, with 10 bases aligning to TRBD1. The CDR3 has 14 amino acids. The V segment lost 5 bases and the J segment 8 bases; nucleotides outside the gene matches: 8. Germline lookup yields CDR1 MNHEY and CDR2 SVGAGI. The CDR3 sequence is CASSRPGQGTEAFF. The DNA of the CDR3 is TGTGCCAGCAGTCGTCCGGGACAGGGGACGGAAGCTTTCTTT.

This chain links TRBV14 with TRBJ1-3, with D possibly matching TRBD1 (6 bases). V was pared by 8 bases and J by 4 bases, with 9 bases between. This CDR3 has 12 residues. Germline V gene lookup returns CDR1 SGHDN and CDR2 FVKESK. The CDR3 protein is CASHRAGNTIYF. DNA for the CDR3: TGTGCCAGCCACAGGGCCGGAAACACCATATATTTT.

In this sample, this clone turned up once. V gene TRBV6-1 combines with J gene TRBJ1-2; D gene uncertain. The V gene lost 6 bases and the J gene lost 2 bases, with 16 bases spanning the gap. The CDR3 consists of 15 residues. Looked up from germline, CDR1 is MNHNS and CDR2 is SASEGT. For the CDR3, the DNA is TGTGCCAGCAGCGACCTCGGGGTGACAAACTATGGCTACACCTTC. Its protein is CASSDLGVTNYGYTF.

The rearrangement links TRBV7-9 to TRBJ2-1, with D possibly TRBD1 on 7 matching bases. Germline V gives CDR1 SEHNR, CDR2 FQNEAQ (reference sequence). The V end was cut by 5 bases, the J end by 1 base, with 12 bases between. The CDR3 spans 15 residues. This CDR3 is CASSRGTESYNEQFF. The CDR3 DNA sequence: TGTGCCAGCAGCCGCGGGACAGAATCCTACAATGAGCAGTTCTTC.

V and J are TRBV6-1 and TRBJ1-1; D remains unclear. CDR3 length: 13 residues. The V gene lost 0 bases and the J gene lost 1 base, with 3 bases spanning the gap. Germline CDR1 is MNHNS and CDR2 is SASEGT. The chain's CDR3 is CASSEARNTEAFF. The CDR3 nucleotides read TGTGCCAGCAGTGAAGCCAGGAACACTGAAGCTTTCTTT.

The chain couples TRBV7-9 to TRBJ1-1; possible D gene TRBD1, 5 bases. Germline V gives CDR1 SEHNR, CDR2 FQNEAQ (reference sequence). CDR3 length: 13 residues. V lost 1 base and J 11 bases, leaving 14 bases between the germline ends. CDR3 amino acids: CASSLGGSPVAFF. CDR3 in DNA: TGTGCCAGCAGCTTAGGGGGGTCACCGGTGGCTTTCTTT.

Note on this clone: A far larger clone is one base from this, pointing to a likely read error. The chain employs TRBV9 and TRBJ2-5; D is unclear. This CDR3 comprises 11 residues. The germline V and J ends were trimmed by 4 bases and 4 bases, with 5 bases remaining between them. The germline CDR1 and CDR2 sequences are SGDLS and YYNGEE. For the CDR3, the DNA is TGTGCCAGCAGCTTCGGAGAGACCCAGTACTTC. Translating it yields CASSFGETQYF.

Sample share makes this clone medium-sized (0.01 to 0.1%). The rearrangement uses TRBV5-1 and TRBJ1-1; maybe TRBD1 (5 bases). Germline values: CDR1 SGHRS, CDR2 YFSETQ. The CDR3 length is 15 residues. With 4 bases removed from V and 1 base from J, the gap between germline ends came to 14 bases. The CDR3 spells CASSPSGIPNTEAFF. CDR3 sequence (DNA): TGCGCCAGCAGCCCATCAGGGATCCCGAACACTGAAGCTTTCTTT. The full variable domain, its missing parts supplied by reference TRBV5-1 and TRBJ1-1, is KAGVTQTPRYLIKTRGQQVTLSCSPISGHRSVSWYQQTPGQGLQFLFEYFSETQRNKGNFPGRFSGRQFSNSRSEMNVSTLELGDSALYLCASSPSGIPNTEAFFGQGTRLTVV.

This chain joins TRBV7-9 and TRBJ2-5; tentatively, D is TRBD1 (6 bases). The CDR3 runs to 14 residues. V lost 5 bases to trimming and J lost 0 bases, with 10 bases between them. Germline CDR1 is SEHNR and CDR2 is FQNEAQ (reference sequence). CDR3 DNA: TGTGCCAGCAGCATGTACAGGGACCAAGAGACCCAGTACTTC. It encodes CASSMYRDQETQYF.

The chain is built from TRBV6-1 and TRBJ2-1, with unresolved D. The V gene's germline CDR1 is MNHNS and CDR2 SASEGT. The CDR3 length is 12 residues. V was pared by 2 bases and J by 9 bases, with 8 bases between. CDR3 sequence reads: CASSENSAEQFF. In DNA, the CDR3 is TGTGCCAGCAGTGAAAACTCGGCTGAGCAGTTCTTC.

The chain is built from TRBV5-1 and TRBJ1-1; D gene unclear. The V gene's germline CDR1 is SGHRS and CDR2 YFSETQ. Trimming stripped 1 base from V and 2 bases from J, with 9 bases between. This CDR3 region has 14 residues. The CDR3 reads CASSLIGENTEAFF. The CDR3 region has the DNA TGCGCCAGCAGCTTGATTGGGGAAAACACTGAAGCTTTCTTT.

The chain is built from TRBV11-2 and TRBJ2-2; a weak D match, TRBD1 (5 bases). Germline V gene lookup returns CDR1 SGHAT and CDR2 FQNNGV. CDR3 length: 13 residues. Trimming left V 10 bases short and J 5 bases short, with 14 bases between. CDR3 region: CATRQLRTGELFF. CDR3 coding DNA: TGTGCCACCCGACAGTTGAGGACCGGGGAGCTGTTTTTT.

The rearrangement uses TRBV18 and TRBJ2-5, with 10 positions matching TRBD1. The end of the DNA aligns better with TRBJ2-7, so the J call may be wrong. Germline V gene lookup returns CDR1 KGHSH and CDR2 LQKENI. The CDR3 covers 15 residues. As DNA, the CDR3 is TGTGCCAGCTCACCATGGGGACAGGGGAATTACGAGCAGTACTTC. This codes for CASSPWGQGNYEQYF.